Listed below are T cell receptor beta chains from one sample, sequenced in a study of cytomegalovirus exposure and HLA in healthy donors. The data were produced by immunoSEQ multiplex PCR, yet TCRdb's version contains in-frame clones alone and is incomplete. The sample lists 110,000 to 150,000 clones; 75% to 90% were seen once. What was sequenced was PBMCs. These receptors were taken from a middle-aged man in good health and CMV-seronegative. CDR3s include the opening cysteine and the closing phenylalanine or tryptophan. The order of the fields is CDR3 protein, CDR3 DNA, D gene, J gene, V gene, clone size. A D gene is named only where the DNA matches it firmly. A row's size may be missing; if present it is once, few, many or a size class.

CDR3aa: CASSPSGVMDTGELFF
CDR3nt: TGTGCCAGCAGCCCGAGCGGGGTTATGGACACCGGGGAGCTGTTTTTT
d_gene: TRBD2
j_gene: TRBJ2-2
v_gene: TRBV7-7
abundance: NA

CDR3aa: CASSQGRETQYF
CDR3nt: TGTGCCAGTAGTCAGGGTAGGGAGACCCAGTACTTC
d_gene: NA
j_gene: TRBJ2-5
v_gene: TRBV19
abundance: once

CDR3aa: CASSLVRGQGVDTQYF
CDR3nt: TGTGCCAGCAGCTTGGTGAGGGGACAGGGGGTAGATACGCAGTATTTT
d_gene: TRBD1
j_gene: TRBJ2-3
v_gene: TRBV5-6
abundance: NA

CDR3aa: CASSLGRLNTEAFF
CDR3nt: TGTGCCAGCAGTTTGGGCAGACTGAACACTGAAGCTTTCTTT
d_gene: NA
j_gene: TRBJ1-1
v_gene: TRBV27
abundance: NA

CDR3aa: CASSLVLQEQETQYF
CDR3nt: TGTGCCAGCAGCTTAGTGCTGCAGGAACAAGAGACCCAGTACTTC
d_gene: NA
j_gene: TRBJ2-5
v_gene: TRBV7-6
abundance: NA

CDR3aa: CATLIFRDRPFF
CDR3nt: TGTGCCACTCTAATCTTCCGAGACAGGCCTTTCTTC
d_gene: NA
j_gene: TRBJ2-7
v_gene: TRBV2
abundance: NA

CDR3aa: CASTVDGQGAYEQYF
CDR3nt: TGTGCCAGCACCGTTGACGGACAGGGGGCCTACGAGCAGTACTTC
d_gene: TRBD1
j_gene: TRBJ2-7
v_gene: TRBV27
abundance: NA

CDR3aa: CSVTADRVYGYTF
CDR3nt: TGCAGCGTGACCGCGGACAGGGTTTATGGCTACACCTTC
d_gene: TRBD1
j_gene: TRBJ1-2
v_gene: TRBV29-1
abundance: NA

CDR3aa: CASSLERTGGNIQYF
CDR3nt: TGTGCCAGCTCACTCGAGCGGACAGGGGGAAACATTCAGTACTTC
d_gene: TRBD1
j_gene: TRBJ2-4
v_gene: TRBV18
abundance: NA

CDR3aa: CASSIDSGAWETQYF
CDR3nt: TGTGCCAGTAGTATAGATTCTGGGGCCTGGGAGACCCAGTACTTC
d_gene: NA
j_gene: TRBJ2-5
v_gene: TRBV19
abundance: NA

CDR3aa: CASSFGQRSYNEQFF
CDR3nt: TGTGCCAGCAGCTTTGGACAGCGCTCCTACAATGAGCAGTTCTTC
d_gene: NA
j_gene: TRBJ2-1
v_gene: TRBV2
abundance: NA

CDR3aa: CASSEDRVTEAFF
CDR3nt: TGTGCCAGCAGTGAAGACAGGGTCACTGAAGCTTTCTTT
d_gene: NA
j_gene: TRBJ1-1
v_gene: TRBV6-1
abundance: NA

CDR3aa: CASSQDVRVGNQPQHF
CDR3nt: TGTGCCAGCAGCCAAGACGTCAGGGTTGGCAATCAGCCCCAGCATTTT
d_gene: NA
j_gene: TRBJ1-5
v_gene: TRBV4-2
abundance: few

CDR3aa: CASIDIYNSPLHF
CDR3nt: TGTGCCAGCATAGACATCTATAATTCACCCCTCCACTTT
d_gene: NA
j_gene: TRBJ1-6
v_gene: TRBV2
abundance: NA

CDR3aa: CASSQTTRGEETQYF
CDR3nt: TGCGCCAGCAGCCAAACTACCCGGGGAGAAGAGACCCAGTACTTC
d_gene: NA
j_gene: TRBJ2-5
v_gene: TRBV4-3
abundance: NA

CDR3aa: CASSATGTGGEQYF
CDR3nt: TGCGCCAGCAGCGCCACCGGGACAGGGGGCGAGCAGTACTTC
d_gene: TRBD1
j_gene: TRBJ2-7
v_gene: TRBV5-1
abundance: NA

CDR3aa: CASRWRQGSYNEQFF
CDR3nt: TGTGCCAGCAGGTGGAGACAGGGCTCCTACAATGAGCAGTTCTTC
d_gene: TRBD1
j_gene: TRBJ2-1
v_gene: TRBV6-5
abundance: NA

CDR3aa: CASSLAQSSGNTIYF
CDR3nt: TGTGCCAGCAGCTTGGCCCAAAGCTCTGGAAACACCATATATTTT
d_gene: NA
j_gene: TRBJ1-3
v_gene: TRBV7-2
abundance: NA

CDR3aa: CASSLGSGADTQYF
CDR3nt: TGCGCCAGCAGCTTGGGGTCGGGTGCAGATACGCAGTATTTT
d_gene: NA
j_gene: TRBJ2-3
v_gene: TRBV5-1
abundance: NA

CDR3aa: CASSVHGQGKSYEQYF
CDR3nt: TGTGCCAGCAGTGTGCATGGACAGGGGAAATCCTACGAGCAGTACTTC
d_gene: TRBD1
j_gene: TRBJ2-7
v_gene: TRBV6-1
abundance: NA

CDR3aa: CASKEPGTVGNTEAFF
CDR3nt: TGTGCCAGCAAGGAACCGGGGACAGTCGGAAACACTGAAGCTTTCTTT
d_gene: TRBD1
j_gene: TRBJ1-1
v_gene: TRBV6-6
abundance: NA

CDR3aa: CASSVTSGGASEQFF
CDR3nt: TGCGCCAGCAGCGTAACTAGCGGGGGGGCCTCTGAGCAGTTCTTC
d_gene: TRBD2
j_gene: TRBJ2-1
v_gene: TRBV5-1
abundance: NA

CDR3aa: CASSPLGTGQAGDTQYF
CDR3nt: TGTGCCAGCAGCCCCCTCGGGACAGGGCAAGCTGGAGATACGCAGTATTTT
d_gene: TRBD1
j_gene: TRBJ2-3
v_gene: TRBV7-9
abundance: NA

CDR3aa: CASSPPLGTGVLTDTQYF
CDR3nt: TGTGCCAGCAGCCCACCTCTGGGGACAGGAGTCCTCACAGATACGCAGTATTTT
d_gene: TRBD1
j_gene: TRBJ2-3
v_gene: TRBV5-6
abundance: NA

CDR3aa: CASSYTLGTAHSPLHF
CDR3nt: TGTGCCAGCAGTTACACCCTTGGGACAGCTCATTCACCCCTCCACTTT
d_gene: TRBD1
j_gene: TRBJ1-6
v_gene: TRBV6-5
abundance: NA

CDR3aa: CASRGANSPLHF
CDR3nt: TGTGCCAGCAGGGGGGCGAATTCACCCCTCCACTTT
d_gene: NA
j_gene: TRBJ1-6
v_gene: TRBV27
abundance: NA

CDR3aa: CASSGGQGAREQYF
CDR3nt: TGTGCCAGCAGTGGGGGACAGGGCGCGAGGGAGCAGTACTTC
d_gene: TRBD1
j_gene: TRBJ2-5
v_gene: TRBV6-6
abundance: once

CDR3aa: CSVESGVGTDTQYF
CDR3nt: TGCAGCGTTGAGTCGGGGGTCGGTACAGATACGCAGTATTTT
d_gene: NA
j_gene: TRBJ2-3
v_gene: TRBV29-1
abundance: few

CDR3aa: CASGWGGRGPTDLSNQPQHF
CDR3nt: TGTGCTAGTGGTTGGGGGGGCAGGGGTCCTACGGACCTTAGCAATCAGCCCCAGCATTTT
d_gene: NA
j_gene: TRBJ1-5
v_gene: TRBV12-5
abundance: NA

CDR3aa: CASSEQGNYGYTF
CDR3nt: TGTGCCAGCAGTGAACAGGGTAACTATGGCTACACCTTC
d_gene: NA
j_gene: TRBJ1-2
v_gene: TRBV2
abundance: NA

CDR3aa: CASSRTTSTDTQYF
CDR3nt: TGTGCCAGCAGTCGGACAACTAGCACAGATACGCAGTATTTT
d_gene: NA
j_gene: TRBJ2-3
v_gene: TRBV6-5
abundance: NA

CDR3aa: CASSPGQGVVNYGYTF
CDR3nt: TGTGCCAGCAGCCCGGGACAGGGGGTTGTTAACTATGGCTACACCTTC
d_gene: TRBD1
j_gene: TRBJ1-2
v_gene: TRBV5-4
abundance: NA

CDR3aa: CASSLGVSGNEKLFF
CDR3nt: TGTGCCAGCAGCTTAGGGGTATCGGGTAATGAAAAACTGTTTTTT
d_gene: NA
j_gene: TRBJ1-4
v_gene: TRBV7-2
abundance: NA

CDR3aa: CASSLVGGPTGYTF
CDR3nt: TGTGCCAGCAGCTTGGTGGGGGGGCCGACTGGCTACACCTTC
d_gene: NA
j_gene: TRBJ1-2
v_gene: TRBV5-4
abundance: NA

CDR3aa: CAWSGAASYNTEAFF
CDR3nt: TGTGCCTGGAGTGGGGCCGCCAGCTACAACACTGAAGCTTTCTTT
d_gene: NA
j_gene: TRBJ1-1
v_gene: TRBV30
abundance: NA

CDR3aa: CASSASGQVTYEQYF
CDR3nt: TGTGCCAGCAGTGCCTCGGGACAGGTCACCTACGAGCAGTACTTC
d_gene: TRBD1
j_gene: TRBJ2-7
v_gene: TRBV6-1
abundance: NA

CDR3aa: CAISALAGGKTYEQYF
CDR3nt: TGTGCCATCAGTGCACTAGCGGGGGGCAAGACCTACGAGCAGTACTTC
d_gene: TRBD2
j_gene: TRBJ2-7
v_gene: TRBV10-3
abundance: NA

CDR3aa: CASSYRQGEYEKLFF
CDR3nt: TGCGCCAGCAGCTATAGACAGGGAGAGTATGAAAAACTGTTTTTT
d_gene: TRBD1
j_gene: TRBJ1-4
v_gene: TRBV5-1
abundance: once

CDR3aa: CASSWGEAQHF
CDR3nt: TGTGCCAGCAGTTGGGGCGAAGCCCAGCATTTT
d_gene: NA
j_gene: TRBJ1-5
v_gene: TRBV6-1
abundance: NA

CDR3aa: CASSIDLGQSIYGYTF
CDR3nt: TGTGCCAGTAGTATAGATTTGGGACAGTCGATTTATGGCTACACCTTC
d_gene: TRBD1
j_gene: TRBJ1-2
v_gene: TRBV19
abundance: NA

CDR3aa: CASSQDERVDEQFF
CDR3nt: TGCGCCAGCAGCCAAGATGAGAGGGTAGATGAGCAGTTCTTC
d_gene: NA
j_gene: TRBJ2-1
v_gene: TRBV4-3
abundance: NA

CDR3aa: CASKEGEARPQHF
CDR3nt: TGTGCCAGTAAGGAAGGGGAAGCAAGGCCCCAGCATTTT
d_gene: NA
j_gene: TRBJ1-5
v_gene: TRBV19
abundance: NA

CDR3aa: CASRKAQGRGNQPQHF
CDR3nt: TGTGCCAGTAGAAAGGCACAGGGGCGAGGGAATCAGCCCCAGCATTTT
d_gene: TRBD1
j_gene: TRBJ1-5
v_gene: TRBV19
abundance: NA

CDR3aa: CASSESNRPGQVFNEQFF
CDR3nt: TGCGCCAGCAGTGAGTCGAATCGCCCGGGACAGGTCTTCAATGAGCAGTTCTTC
d_gene: TRBD1
j_gene: TRBJ2-1
v_gene: TRBV10-1
abundance: NA

CDR3aa: CASSPQGKEQFF
CDR3nt: TGTGCCAGCTCACCACAGGGGAAGGAGCAGTTCTTC
d_gene: NA
j_gene: TRBJ2-1
v_gene: TRBV18
abundance: once